The sequence of this T cell receptor beta chain was determined in a study of cytomegalovirus exposure and HLA in healthy donors. Study-level points and caveats: Rare sequences made up most TCRs, while some public TCRs were found in many donors. Most subjects had HLA-A and HLA-B alleles reportedly predicted accurately by TCR beta sequences. Later analysis suggested most CMV-associated TCR beta chains were HLA-restricted.

CDR1 is SNHLY and CDR2 is FYNNEI in the germline V gene. The CDR3 is 12 residues long. Trimming took 1 base from V and 8 from J, leaving 8 bases between them. As for this clone: Its antigen is unknown.

The PCR employed 60 Vbeta primers together with 13 Jbeta primers. Clones were read by immunoSEQ multiplex PCR, and TCRdb kept only the in-frame ones, dropping some. The sample includes roughly 190,000 clones, about 13% of them seen just once. Healthy bone marrow donors made up the donors. This chain connects TRBV2 to TRBJ1-2, with D uncertain. This receptor was identified in a man aged 45-65 years in good health and CMV-seropositive. Sequenced material: PBMCs. The CDR3 loop reads CASSEGLAGYTF. The DNA for the CDR3 is TGTGCCAGCAGTGAAGGGCTAGCGGGCTACACCTTC.